One and the same sample provided the 21 T cell receptor beta chains below, sequenced in a study of response to subunit inactivated influenza vaccine. TCRdb re-derived calls from the RT-PCR reads in MiXCR, one entry per CDR3 protein. The sample includes roughly 710,000 distinct CDR3 sequences, about 14% of them seen just once. Here the sequenced sample was PBMCs from blood, taken less than 15 days before vaccination. These receptors were collected from a man aged 45-60 years who received an inactivated influenza vaccine.

V usage is TRBV6-5 and J usage is TRBJ2-1; D may be TRBD1 (5 bases). The germline V gene has CDR1 MNHEY and CDR2 SVGAGI. This CDR3 comprises 16 residues. V shed 2 bases and J shed 0 bases, with 11 bases lying between them. The CDR3 sequence is CASSYGAASSYNEQFF. In nucleotides, the CDR3 is TGTGCCAGCAGTTACGGGGCAGCCAGCTCCTACAATGAGCAGTTCTTC.

The CDR3 spells CAWSAESNTEAFF. In nucleotides, the CDR3 is TGTGCCTGGAGCGCCGAATCAAACACTGAAGCTTTCTTT. The chain recombines TRBV30 with TRBJ1-1; D is unclear. Germline assignment: CDR1 GTSNPN and CDR2 SVGIG (reference sequence). V was trimmed by 3 bases and J by 2 bases, leaving 10 bases between them. This CDR3 is 13 amino acids long.

Only a few counts were recorded for this clonotype. The chain has TRBV7-3 and TRBJ2-2, with unresolved D. CDR1 and CDR2 from the germline V gene are SGHTA and FQGTGA. V was trimmed by 6 bases and J by 7 bases, leaving 9 bases between them. The CDR3 covers 12 residues. This CDR3 reads CASSLRNGELFF. CDR3 in DNA: TGTGCCAGCAGTCTACGGAACGGGGAGCTGTTTTTT.

V gene TRBV27 combines with J gene TRBJ2-1; D gene uncertain. This CDR3 has 12 amino acids. The ends were cut back, 4 bases at V and 6 bases at J, with 7 bases in the middle. Germline V lookup: CDR1 MNHEY, CDR2 SMNVEV (reference sequence). The CDR3 DNA follows: TGTGCCAGCAGTTGGTTGGGCAATGAGCAGTTCTTC. It translates to CASSWLGNEQFF.

The chain is built from TRBV18 and TRBJ2-1; 8 positions agree with TRBD1. With 5 bases clipped from V and 0 bases from J, the junction kept 6 bases outside the gene matches. Per the germline V gene, CDR1 is KGHSH and CDR2 is LQKENI. This CDR3 contains 16 residues. The CDR3 protein is CASSARTGSSYNEQFF. In DNA, the CDR3 is TGTGCCAGCTCAGCCCGGACAGGGAGCTCCTACAATGAGCAGTTCTTC.

This clonotype was seen many times. The chain uses TRBV28 and TRBJ1-2, with a tentative D call TRBD1 (6 bases). CDR3 size: 15 residues. Trimming took off 3 bases at V and 0 bases at J, with 11 bases between the two ends. Germline V lookup: CDR1 MDHEN, CDR2 SYDVKM. The CDR3 bases are TGTGCCAGCAGTTTCCCGACAGGCGCTAACTATGGCTACACCTTC. Amino acids: CASSFPTGANYGYTF.

On this clonotype: A much larger clone lies one base from this, so it may be a read error. V gene TRBV6-2 or TRBV6-3 combines with J gene TRBJ2-3, with D possibly matching TRBD2 (6 bases). The CDR3 covers 16 residues. Germline CDR1 reads MNHEY; CDR2 reads SVGEGT. As DNA, the CDR3 is TGTGCCGGCAGTTACTCAGCCCTAGCGCCCGCAGATACGCAGTATTTT. Residues: CAGSYSALAPADTQYF.

CDR3 sequence (DNA): TGTGCCAGCAGTTTAGGACTAGCGGGATTGAACACCGGGGAGCTGTTTTTT. It yields the protein CASSLGLAGLNTGELFF. The V call is TRBV28, the J call TRBJ2-2, with 12 bases lining up with TRBD2. Germline trimming cut 2 bases from V and 1 base from J; bases unmatched to any gene: 2. This CDR3 has 17 amino acids. Germline CDR1 is MDHEN and CDR2 is SYDVKM.

The V call is TRBV6-2 or TRBV6-3, the J call TRBJ2-5, with D hard to call. The V end was cut by 2 bases, the J end by 0 bases, with 10 bases between. Germline V lookup: CDR1 MNHEY, CDR2 SVGEGT. This CDR3 spans 15 amino acids. CDR3 loop: CASSYRAAYQETQYF. CDR3 DNA sequence: TGTGCCAGCAGTTACCGAGCTGCGTACCAAGAGACCCAGTACTTC.

The chain is built from TRBV28 and TRBJ2-1; D might be TRBD1 (6 bases). Germline CDR1 and CDR2: MDHEN and SYDVKM. The V gene lost 1 base and the J gene lost 4 bases, with 14 bases spanning the gap. The CDR3 totals 16 residues. CDR3: CASSLLRGTGYNEQFF. The CDR3 nucleotides read TGTGCCAGCAGTTTATTGAGGGGGACGGGTTACAATGAGCAGTTCTTC. Drawing the rest from reference TRBV28 and TRBJ2-1, the complete variable domain is DVKVTQSSRYLVKRTGEKVFLECVQDMDHENMFWYRQDPGLGLRLIYFSYDVKMKEKGDIPEGYSVSREKKERFSLILESASTNQTSMYLCASSLLRGTGYNEQFFGPGTRLTVL.

The table lists this clonotype with a few counts. A read error may produce the germline difference seen at one junction end. The chain couples TRBV29-1 to TRBJ2-7; D gene unclear. Germline CDR1 is SQVTM and CDR2 is ANQGSEA. CDR3 size: 12 residues. As DNA, the CDR3 is TGCAGCGTTGGGCAGGCCTCCGACGAGCAGTACTTC. This codes for CSVGQASDEQYF.

This clonotype was counted ten times or more. The chain links TRBV29-1 to TRBJ1-1; D uncertain. CDR1 and CDR2 (germline): SQVTM, ANQGSEA. The length of the CDR3 is 14 residues. The ends were cut back, 0 bases at V and 2 bases at J, with 10 bases in the middle. The chain's CDR3 is CSVEEGILNTEAFF. The CDR3 nucleotides read TGCAGCGTTGAAGAAGGGATCCTAAACACTGAAGCTTTCTTT.

The V call is TRBV4-1, the J call TRBJ1-1; D uncertain. The ends were cut back, 0 bases at V and 1 base at J, with 18 bases in the middle. The CDR3 runs 18 residues. Germline CDR1 MGHRA, CDR2 YSYEKL. The CDR3 DNA follows: TGCGCCAGCAGCCAAGACGCGTTAGGGATCACTAAGAACACTGAAGCTTTCTTT. This codes for CASSQDALGITKNTEAFF.

This clonotype came up many times. The chain couples TRBV4-1 to TRBJ1-2, with D possibly TRBD1 on 6 matching bases. Trimming took off 4 bases at V and 0 bases at J, with 18 bases between the two ends. This CDR3 region has 17 residues. In germline, CDR1 is MGHRA, CDR2 YSYEKL. CDR3 in amino acids: CASSPSRGIRANYGYTF. DNA of the CDR3: TGCGCCAGCAGCCCATCAAGGGGGATTAGGGCTAACTATGGCTACACCTTC.

This chain connects TRBV20-1 to TRBJ2-3; D is possibly TRBD2 (7 bases). The V end was cut by 0 bases, the J end by 1 base, with 11 bases between. Per the germline V gene, CDR1 is DFQATT and CDR2 is SNEGSKA (reference sequence). The CDR3 sequence is 15 residues long. In nucleotides, the CDR3 is TGCAGTGCTAGAGATTTAGGGGGGGGCACAGATACGCAGTATTTT. Protein: CSARDLGGGTDTQYF.

The chain recombines TRBV27 with TRBJ1-6; unclear D gene. Trimming removed 3 bases from V and 2 bases from J, with 8 bases in between. This CDR3 contains 15 residues. From germline, CDR1 is MNHEY and CDR2 SMNVEV (reference sequence). The CDR3 loop is CASSFGSPYNSPLHF. Written as DNA, the CDR3 is TGTGCCAGCAGTTTTGGAAGCCCCTATAATTCACCCCTCCACTTT.

The chain links TRBV15 to TRBJ2-3, with TRBD2 identical over 7 bases. The CDR3 contains 14 residues. Germline V gene data show CDR1 as LNHNV and CDR2 as YYDKDF (reference sequence). The V and J ends lost 5 bases and 9 bases, in that order; junction bases with no gene match: 11. CDR3 sequence (DNA): TGTGCCACCAGCGTAACCGGGGGGACCACCACGCAGTATTTT. Its translation is CATSVTGGTTTQYF.

V is TRBV7-6 and J is TRBJ2-7; D not resolved. The CDR3 sequence is 15 residues long. Germline V gene data show CDR1 as SGHVS and CDR2 as FNYEAQ. Trimming left V 1 base short and J 2 bases short, with 12 bases between. The CDR3 region is CASSLVKGRAYEQYF. The CDR3 DNA reads as TGTGCCAGCAGCTTAGTGAAGGGCAGAGCCTACGAGCAGTACTTC.

This clonotype was seen many times. The chain combines TRBV12-3 or TRBV12-4 with TRBJ2-1; 10 nucleotides agree with TRBD2. This CDR3 has 13 amino acids. The V segment lost 8 bases and the J segment 4 bases; nucleotides outside the gene matches: 2. The CDR3 reads CASETSGYNEQFF. DNA of the CDR3: TGTGCCAGCGAGACTAGCGGGTACAATGAGCAGTTCTTC.

The chain couples TRBV28 to TRBJ2-7; 8 positions agree with TRBD2. There are 12 residues in the CDR3. Germline CDR1 MDHEN, CDR2 SYDVKM. V lost 7 bases, J lost 6 bases, and 5 bases stayed unmatched. DNA of the CDR3: TGTGCCAGCAAACGCGGGGGGCTCGAGCAGTACTTC. Residues: CASKRGGLEQYF.

This rearrangement joins TRBV3-1 to TRBJ1-4; a weak D match, TRBD1 (5 bases). Trimming cost V 0 bases and J 7 bases, with 15 bases left between them. The CDR3 has 16 residues. Per the germline V gene, CDR1 is LGHDT and CDR2 is YNNKEL (reference sequence). The CDR3 here is CASSQDRGASGEKLFF. CDR3 coding DNA: TGTGCCAGCAGCCAAGATCGCGGGGCCAGCGGTGAAAAACTGTTTTTT. The full variable domain, in which reference TRBV3-1 and TRBJ1-4 provide the parts outside the CDR3, is DTAVSQTPKYLVTQMGNDKSIKCEQNLGHDTMYWYKQDSKKFLKIMFSYNNKELIINETVPNRFSPKSPDKAHLNLHINSLELGDSAVYFCASSQDRGASGEKLFFGSGTQLSVL.